Shown below are 32 T cell receptor beta chains from a single sample sequenced in a study of radiotherapy plus CTLA-4 blockade in lung cancer. Sequencing was performed with immunoSEQ multiplex PCR; in TCRdb, only in-frame clones are kept and a portion is missing. The repertoire consists of around 80,000 clones, with less than 85% occurring once and the leading ten covering roughly 9.8%. Specimen: peripheral blood, collected from a patient treated with radiotherapy plus ipilimumab. Source of these receptors: a human donor with non-small cell lung cancer whose response to radiotherapy plus ipilimumab could not be evaluated.

The chain couples TRBV29-1 to TRBJ2-1, with D unclear. Trimming shortened V by 6 bases and J by 1 base, and 7 bases separated the two germline ends. Germline-derived CDR1 and CDR2 are SQVTM and ANQGSEA. This CDR3 spans 12 amino acids. CDR3 in DNA: TGCAGCGTGTATAGATCCTACAATGAGCAGTTCTTC. This gives the protein CSVYRSYNEQFF.

V usage is TRBV5-1 and J usage is TRBJ2-2; D uncertain. The CDR3 is made up of 14 amino acids. Deletions cut 0 bases from V and 2 bases from J, with 5 bases between. Germline CDR1 SGHRS, CDR2 YFSETQ. The CDR3 reads CASSLALNTGELFF. As DNA, the CDR3 is TGCGCCAGCAGCTTGGCCCTTAACACCGGGGAGCTGTTTTTT.

V gene TRBV2 combines with J gene TRBJ1-5, with TRBD1 as a possible D gene (5 bases). The CDR3 runs 16 residues. CDR1 is SNHLY, CDR2 FYNNEI, per germline. The ends were cut back, 4 bases at V and 1 base at J, with 14 bases in the middle. The CDR3 loop reads CASSVEAGSSNQPQHF. The DNA for the CDR3 is TGTGCCAGCAGTGTCGAGGCAGGGTCCAGCAATCAGCCCCAGCATTTT.

This sequence joins TRBV9 and TRBJ2-5, with a weak D call TRBD2 (5 bases). The CDR3 is 14 residues long. The germline CDR1 and CDR2 sequences are SGDLS and YYNGEE. Trimming took off 3 bases at V and 5 bases at J, with 14 bases between the two ends. This chain's CDR3 is CASSAEVAQETQYF. CDR3 in DNA: TGTGCCAGCAGCGCGGAGGTTGCGCAGGAGACCCAGTACTTC. Drawing the rest from reference TRBV9 and TRBJ2-5, the complete variable domain is DSGVTQTPKHLITATGQRVTLRCSPRSGDLSVYWYQQSLDQGLQFLIQYYNGEERAKGNILERFSAQQFPDLHSELNLSSLELGDSALYFCASSAEVAQETQYFGPGTRLLVL.

The chain carries TRBV28 and TRBJ1-3; D not resolved. Per the germline V gene, CDR1 is MDHEN and CDR2 is SYDVKM. Trimming removed 5 bases from V and 1 base from J, with 12 bases in between. This CDR3 comprises 15 residues. The CDR3 nucleotides are TGTGCCAGCAGTGGGAGCGTGGGGTCTGGAAACACCATATATTTT. Its translation: CASSGSVGSGNTIYF.

V and J are TRBV5-1 and TRBJ2-2, with 12 bases that match TRBD2. Per the germline V gene, CDR1 is SGHRS and CDR2 is YFSETQ. The CDR3 is made up of 17 amino acids. The ends lost 3 bases at V and 7 bases at J; junction bases unmatched: 10. The CDR3 region is CASSSDLAGGPNGELFF. CDR3 DNA: TGCGCCAGCAGCTCGGATCTAGCGGGAGGGCCTAACGGGGAGCTGTTTTTT.

The chain couples TRBV7-8 to TRBJ2-7; weak D call: TRBD1 (5 bases). The length of the CDR3 is 12 residues. Trimming took off 5 bases at V and 7 bases at J, with 12 bases between the two ends. Germline V lookup: CDR1 SGHVS, CDR2 FQNEAQ. The CDR3 nucleotides read TGTGCCAGCAGCCATCGACCAGGGGAGCAGTACTTC. This gives the protein CASSHRPGEQYF.

V and J are TRBV19 and TRBJ1-4; D is perhaps TRBD1 (5 bases). V lost 7 bases to trimming and J lost 7 bases, with 16 bases between them. The CDR3 consists of 14 residues. Germline V gene lookup returns CDR1 LNHDA and CDR2 SQIVND (reference sequence). The CDR3 DNA reads TGTGCCAGTACCAAGCCAGGGAGGAGTGAAAAACTGTTTTTT. Translation: CASTKPGRSEKLFF.

V and J are TRBV9 and TRBJ2-1; TRBD1 matches 9 bases. The CDR3 is 15 residues long. Trimming removed 5 bases from V and 6 bases from J; junction bases left unmatched: 9. In germline, CDR1 is SGDLS, CDR2 YYNGEE. CDR3 DNA sequence: TGTGCCAGCAGACCTCCGGGACAGGGATGCAATGAGCAGTTCTTC. Residues: CASRPPGQGCNEQFF. Looking up the rest from reference TRBV9 and TRBJ2-1 gives the full variable domain: DSGVTQTPKHLITATGQRVTLRCSPRSGDLSVYWYQQSLDQGLQFLIQYYNGEERAKGNILERFSAQQFPDLHSELNLSSLELGDSALYFCASRPPGQGCNEQFFGPGTRLTVL.

This clone was counted once. This rearrangement joins TRBV30 to TRBJ1-2; D is perhaps TRBD1 (6 bases). Trimming stripped 2 bases from V and 4 bases from J, with 14 bases between. This CDR3 has 14 amino acids. Germline CDR1 is GTSNPN and CDR2 is SVGIG (reference sequence). DNA of the CDR3: TGTGCCTGGAGTACCCAGGGGAGTTTCTATGGCTACACCTTC. It yields the protein CAWSTQGSFYGYTF.

V gene TRBV14 combines with J gene TRBJ2-3; 10 bases are a match to TRBD2. The CDR3 runs 15 residues. After removal of 9 bases from V and 1 base from J, the junction contained 7 bases not matched to a gene. Germline V gene lookup returns CDR1 SGHDN and CDR2 FVKESK. The CDR3 loop reads CARAGTSVRTDTQYF. The CDR3 DNA reads TGTGCCAGGGCGGGGACTAGCGTCCGCACAGATACGCAGTATTTT.

This clone has just one count. J is TRBJ2-5 and V is TRBV7-9; 7 positions agree with TRBD1. The DNA end is more similar to TRBJ2-7, so the J call may be wrong. Germline-derived CDR1 and CDR2 are SEHNR and FQNEAQ (reference sequence). The length of the CDR3 is 15 residues. CDR3 sequence (DNA): TGTGCCAGCAGCTTCACAGGGGCCTTCTCCTACGAGCAGTACTTC. Protein sequence: CASSFTGAFSYEQYF.

The chain recombines TRBV2 with TRBJ2-3; 10 nucleotides line up with TRBD2. CDR1 and CDR2 from the germline V gene are SNHLY and FYNNEI. Trimming removed 3 bases from V and 0 bases from J; junction bases left unmatched: 9. This CDR3 is 18 amino acids long. This CDR3 is CASSEGLAGDSSTDTQYF. Written as DNA, the CDR3 is TGTGCCAGCAGTGAGGGGCTAGCGGGGGACTCTAGCACAGATACGCAGTATTTT. The variable domain in full, completed from reference TRBV2 and TRBJ2-3, reads EPEVTQTPSHQVTQMGQEVILRCVPISNHLYFYWYRQILGQKVEFLVSFYNNEISEKSEIFDDQFSVERPDGSNFTLKIRSTKLEDSAMYFCASSEGLAGDSSTDTQYFGPGTRLTVL.

The chain employs TRBV5-6 and TRBJ2-1; 9 nucleotides line up with TRBD2. Germline-derived CDR1 and CDR2 are SGHDT and YYEEEE. V gave up 2 bases and J gave up 6 bases; unmatched junction bases: 6. The CDR3 runs 15 residues. As DNA, the CDR3 is TGTGCCAGCAGCTTCGGACTAGCGACCACCAATGAGCAGTTCTTC. Protein sequence: CASSFGLATTNEQFF.

The chain links TRBV9 to TRBJ1-2; TRBD1 matches at 7 bases. V was clipped by 3 bases and J by 2 bases; unmatched bases: 7. The CDR3 consists of 15 residues. The germline CDR1 and CDR2 sequences are SGDLS and YYNGEE. The CDR3 protein is CASSGWTGGNYGYTF. The CDR3 coding sequence is TGTGCCAGCAGCGGATGGACAGGAGGAAACTATGGCTACACCTTC. Combining the CDR3 with reference TRBV9 and TRBJ1-2 gives the whole variable domain DSGVTQTPKHLITATGQRVTLRCSPRSGDLSVYWYQQSLDQGLQFLIQYYNGEERAKGNILERFSAQQFPDLHSELNLSSLELGDSALYFCASSGWTGGNYGYTFGSGTRLTVV.

V is TRBV18 and J is TRBJ2-7; 7 bases match TRBD1. The ends lost 2 bases at V and 0 bases at J; junction bases unmatched: 4. The germline gives CDR1 KGHSH, CDR2 LQKENI. This CDR3 has 15 amino acids. DNA for the CDR3: TGTGCCAGCTCACCAACAGGGACAGCCTCCTACGAGCAGTACTTC. Amino acids: CASSPTGTASYEQYF. Looking up the rest from reference TRBV18 and TRBJ2-7 gives the full variable domain: NAGVMQNPRHLVRRRGQEARLRCSPMKGHSHVYWYRQLPEEGLKFMVYLQKENIIDESGMPKERFSAEFPKEGPSILRIQQVVRGDSAAYFCASSPTGTASYEQYFGPGTRLTVT.

This chain uses TRBV30 with TRBJ1-5, with 8 bases lining up with TRBD1. This CDR3 region has 16 residues. CDR1 and CDR2 (germline): GTSNPN, SVGIG (reference sequence). V trimming: 5 bases; J trimming: 2 bases; junction bases outside the gene matches: 11. The CDR3 DNA reads as TGTGCCTGGGGTCCCCTCACGACAGGGGGCAATCAGCCCCAGCATTTT. Translation gives CAWGPLTTGGNQPQHF. Variable domain in full (rest from reference TRBV30 and TRBJ1-5): SQTIHQWPATLVQPVGSPLSLECTVEGTSNPNLYWYRQAAGRGLQLLFYSVGIGQISSEVPQNLSASRPQDRQFILSSKKLLLSDSGFYLCAWGPLTTGGNQPQHFGDGTRLSIL.

The chain recombines TRBV5-6 with TRBJ2-3; D call uncertain. The germline CDR1 and CDR2 sequences are SGHDT and YYEEEE. The CDR3 contains 15 residues. The V and J ends lost 2 bases and 6 bases respectively, with 16 bases between them. CDR3 in amino acids: CASSLGAPPGDTQYF. As DNA, the CDR3 is TGTGCCAGCAGCTTAGGAGCGCCACCCGGGGATACGCAGTATTTT.

The chain couples TRBV6-6 to TRBJ2-7; 9 nucleotides agree with TRBD1. Germline V lookup: CDR1 MNHNY, CDR2 SVGAGI (reference sequence). V dropped 2 bases and J dropped 6; count of bases not matched to a gene: 8. The CDR3 covers 15 residues. The CDR3 sequence: CASSYRPDRGFEQYF. CDR3 nucleotides: TGTGCCAGCAGTTACCGTCCGGACAGGGGCTTCGAGCAGTACTTC.

V and J are TRBV28 and TRBJ2-7, with a weak D call TRBD2 (6 bases). The V end was cut by 1 base, the J end by 2 bases, with 12 bases between. The germline V gene encodes CDR1 MDHEN and CDR2 SYDVKM. The CDR3 covers 15 residues. Here the CDR3 reads CASSLFGGETYEQYF. The CDR3 DNA reads as TGTGCCAGCAGTTTATTTGGAGGGGAGACCTACGAGCAGTACTTC.

DNA for the CDR3: TGTGCCAGCAGCGTAGGGCTTGGTGGCATTCAGTACTTC. It is translated as CASSVGLGGIQYF. The rearrangement links TRBV9 to TRBJ2-4, with D unclear. The CDR3 extends over 13 amino acids. Germline V gene sequence: CDR1 SGDLS, CDR2 YYNGEE. Trimming removed 0 bases from V and 9 bases from J, with 10 bases in between.

This clone was found a few times. The chain couples TRBV19 to TRBJ2-2, with D hard to call. Trimming stripped 5 bases from V and 0 bases from J, with 7 bases between. The CDR3 consists of 14 residues. The germline CDR1 and CDR2 sequences are LNHDA and SQIVND (reference sequence). For the CDR3, the DNA is TGTGCCAGTAGTCGAGGCGCGAACACCGGGGAGCTGTTTTTT. Translated, it gives CASSRGANTGELFF.

The chain combines TRBV9 with TRBJ1-2; 7 bases align to TRBD1. V shed 0 bases, J shed 5 bases, and the junction held 4 bases outside the gene matches. The V gene's germline CDR1 is SGDLS and CDR2 YYNGEE. The CDR3 consists of 14 residues. The CDR3 DNA is TGTGCCAGCAGCGTAGGTTCAGGGGGATATGGCTACACCTTC. Amino acids: CASSVGSGGYGYTF.

The genes are TRBV6-5 and TRBJ1-4; 8 bases are shared with TRBD1. The length of the CDR3 is 14 residues. Germline CDR1 is MNHEY and CDR2 is SVGAGI. V gave up 5 bases and J gave up 8 bases; unmatched junction bases: 7. The DNA for the CDR3 is TGTGCCAGCAGTCTACAGGGGGTCGGGGAAAAACTGTTTTTT. Translating gives CASSLQGVGEKLFF.

This chain uses TRBV11-2 with TRBJ2-2; 12 bases are a match to TRBD1. Germline lookup yields CDR1 SGHAT and CDR2 FQNNGV. The CDR3 consists of 15 residues. The V segment lost 5 bases and the J segment 7 bases; nucleotides outside the gene matches: 5. CDR3 region: CASSLGTGGIGELFF. CDR3 coding DNA: TGTGCCAGCAGCCTGGGGACAGGGGGCATCGGGGAGCTGTTTTTT.

V is TRBV28 and J is TRBJ1-3; D perhaps matches TRBD1 (5 bases). The germline V gene has CDR1 MDHEN and CDR2 SYDVKM. There are 16 residues in the CDR3. V lost 1 base and J lost 2, with 12 bases in between. The CDR3 here is CASSLYEGAPGNTIYF. DNA for the CDR3: TGTGCCAGCAGTTTATACGAAGGGGCACCTGGAAACACCATATATTTT.

With respect to this clone: Distinct nucleotide sequences in the sample also encode this CDR3. Written as DNA, the CDR3 is TGTGCCAGCAGCTTAGCACGGAGCTACGAGCAGTACTTC. Amino acid sequence: CASSLARSYEQYF. The chain is built from TRBV7-8 and TRBJ2-7, with no clear D. Germline values: CDR1 SGHVS, CDR2 FQNEAQ. Trimming removed 0 bases at V and 3 bases at J, with 6 bases between. The CDR3 runs to 13 residues.

This clone was seen a handful of times. The chain carries TRBV19 and TRBJ1-5; TRBD1 matches at 7 bases. The germline gives CDR1 LNHDA, CDR2 SQIVND (reference sequence). The CDR3 contains 14 residues. V dropped 4 bases and J dropped 7; count of bases not matched to a gene: 7. This chain's CDR3 is CASSTTGLGQPQHF. The CDR3 nucleotides are TGTGCCAGTAGTACGACAGGGTTGGGCCAGCCCCAGCATTTT.

This clone showed up just once. This chain joins TRBV11-2 and TRBJ1-4; D is unresolved. Germline loops: CDR1 SGHAT, CDR2 FQNNGV. Trimming pared 5 bases from V and 3 bases from J, leaving 7 bases between. This CDR3 has 13 amino acids. The CDR3 DNA reads as TGTGCCAGCAGCGGAACAGCTAATGAAAAACTGTTTTTT. Residues: CASSGTANEKLFF.

The chain is built from TRBV6-1 and TRBJ2-4; 8 nucleotides match TRBD1. CDR1 is MNHNS, CDR2 SASEGT, per germline. The CDR3 extends over 15 amino acids. The J segment lost 10 bases and the V segment lost 0 bases, leaving 8 bases of the junction unmatched. CDR3 amino acids: CASSEAFGQGEIQYF. The CDR3 DNA reads as TGTGCCAGCAGTGAAGCGTTCGGACAGGGAGAGATTCAGTACTTC.

This clone was detected only once. This sequence joins TRBV6-5 and TRBJ2-5, with 9 bases identical to TRBD2. The CDR3 runs to 14 residues. The V gene's germline CDR1 is MNHEY and CDR2 SVGAGI. The V segment lost 1 base and the J segment 5 bases; nucleotides outside the gene matches: 2. This CDR3 reads CASSYLSGRETQYF. CDR3 sequence (DNA): TGTGCCAGCAGTTACTTAAGCGGGAGGGAGACCCAGTACTTC.

This sequence joins TRBV27 and TRBJ2-1, with 8 positions matching TRBD2. The CDR3 runs 16 residues. V shed 2 bases and J 7 bases; nucleotides not matched to a gene: 10. CDR1 is MNHEY, CDR2 SMNVEV, per germline (reference sequence). The CDR3 protein is CASSLNFREGQNEQFF. Written as DNA, the CDR3 is TGTGCCAGCAGTTTAAATTTCCGGGAGGGCCAAAATGAGCAGTTCTTC.